Here is one TCR beta chain with its context. Sequencing used immunoSEQ multiplex PCR; TCRdb keeps in-frame clones, though not all of them. The sample records about 78,000 clones, approximately 90% being singletons. The sample is drawn from a study of OX40 agonist ivuxolimab in advanced cancers. As for the study in general: The treatment was a fully human IgG2 OX40 agonist, ivuxolimab. In three patients, partial responses were observed, one with hepatocellular carcinoma and two with cutaneous melanoma.

Germline V gene data show CDR1 as SGHRS and CDR2 as YFSETQ. Trimming shortened V by 4 bases and J by 3 bases, and 11 bases separated the two germline ends. CDR3 size: 13 residues. The clonotype originates from an adult with an advanced solid tumor such as melanoma, head and neck, liver or kidney cancer. This specimen consisted of CD4+ or CD8+ T cells sorted from blood, obtained in a trial of the OX40 agonist ivuxolimab. V gene TRBV5-1 combines with J gene TRBJ2-7; D may be TRBD2 (6 bases). The CDR3 protein is CASSRGLGYEQYF. Written as DNA, the CDR3 is TGCGCCAGCAGCCGGGGACTTGGCTACGAGCAGTACTTC.